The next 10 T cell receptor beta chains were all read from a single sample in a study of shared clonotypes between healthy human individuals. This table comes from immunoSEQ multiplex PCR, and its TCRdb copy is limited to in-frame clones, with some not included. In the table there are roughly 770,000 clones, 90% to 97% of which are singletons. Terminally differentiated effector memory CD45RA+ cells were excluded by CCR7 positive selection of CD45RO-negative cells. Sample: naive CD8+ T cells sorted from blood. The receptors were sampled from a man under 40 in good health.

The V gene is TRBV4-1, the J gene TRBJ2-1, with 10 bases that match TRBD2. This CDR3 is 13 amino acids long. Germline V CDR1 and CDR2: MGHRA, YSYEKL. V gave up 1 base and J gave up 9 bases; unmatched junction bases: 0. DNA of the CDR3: TGCGCCAGCAGCCAAGGACTAGCGGGTGAGCAGTTCTTC. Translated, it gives CASSQGLAGEQFF.

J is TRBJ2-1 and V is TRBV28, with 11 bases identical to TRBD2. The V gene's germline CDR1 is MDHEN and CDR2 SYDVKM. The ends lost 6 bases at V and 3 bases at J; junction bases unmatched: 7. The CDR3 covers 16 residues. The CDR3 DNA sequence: TGTGCCAGCAGGAGGGGACTAGCGGCCCACTACAATGAGCAGTTCTTC. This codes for CASRRGLAAHYNEQFF.

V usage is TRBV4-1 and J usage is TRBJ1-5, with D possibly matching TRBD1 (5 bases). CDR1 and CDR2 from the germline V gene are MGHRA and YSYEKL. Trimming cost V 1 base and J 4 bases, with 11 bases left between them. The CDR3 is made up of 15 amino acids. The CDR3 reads CASSQVVGENQPQHF. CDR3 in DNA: TGCGCCAGCAGCCAAGTGGTAGGGGAGAATCAGCCCCAGCATTTT.

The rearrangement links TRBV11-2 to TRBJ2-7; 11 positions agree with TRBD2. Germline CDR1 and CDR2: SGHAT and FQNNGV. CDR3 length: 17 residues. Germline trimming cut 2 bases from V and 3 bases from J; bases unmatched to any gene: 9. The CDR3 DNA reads TGTGCCAGCAGCTTAACCGGGACTAGCGGCCAATTCTACGAGCAGTACTTC. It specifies CASSLTGTSGQFYEQYF.

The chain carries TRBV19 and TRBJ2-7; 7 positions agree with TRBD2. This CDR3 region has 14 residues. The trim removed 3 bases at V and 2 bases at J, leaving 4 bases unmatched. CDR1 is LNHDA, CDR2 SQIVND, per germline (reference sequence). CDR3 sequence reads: CASSIREVPYEQYF. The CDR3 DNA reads TGTGCCAGTAGTATCCGGGAGGTCCCCTACGAGCAGTACTTC. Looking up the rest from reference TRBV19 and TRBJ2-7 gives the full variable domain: DGGITQSPKYLFRKEGQNVTLSCEQNLNHDAMYWYRQDPGQGLRLIYYSQIVNDFQKGDIAEGYSVSREKKESFPLTVTSAQKNPTAFYLCASSIREVPYEQYFGPGTRLTVT.

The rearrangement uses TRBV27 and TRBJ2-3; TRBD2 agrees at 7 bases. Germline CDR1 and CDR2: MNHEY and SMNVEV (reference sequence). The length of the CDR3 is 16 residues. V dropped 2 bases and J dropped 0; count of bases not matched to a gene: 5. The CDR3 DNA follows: TGTGCCAGCAGTTTAGGGGCGGGGGAGAGCACAGATACGCAGTATTTT. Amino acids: CASSLGAGESTDTQYF.

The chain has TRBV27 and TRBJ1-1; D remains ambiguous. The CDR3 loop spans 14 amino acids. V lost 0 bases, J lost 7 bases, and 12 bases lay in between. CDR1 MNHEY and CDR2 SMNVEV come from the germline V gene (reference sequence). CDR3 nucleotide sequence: TGTGCCAGCAGTTTATCCGGGCAGCTAATTGAAGCTTTCTTT. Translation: CASSLSGQLIEAFF.

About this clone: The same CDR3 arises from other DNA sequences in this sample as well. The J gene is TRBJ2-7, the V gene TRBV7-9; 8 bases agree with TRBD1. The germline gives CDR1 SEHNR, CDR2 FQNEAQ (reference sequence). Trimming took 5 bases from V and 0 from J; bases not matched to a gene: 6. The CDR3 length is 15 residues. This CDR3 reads CASSPRQGRSYEQYF. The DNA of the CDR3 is TGTGCCAGCAGCCCCAGACAGGGGCGCTCCTACGAGCAGTACTTC.

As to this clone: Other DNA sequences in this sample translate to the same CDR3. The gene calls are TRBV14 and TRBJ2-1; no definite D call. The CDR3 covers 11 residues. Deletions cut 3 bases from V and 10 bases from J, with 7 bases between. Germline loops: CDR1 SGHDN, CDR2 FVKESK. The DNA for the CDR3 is TGTGCCAGCAGCCAGGGCTTGGAGCAGTTCTTC. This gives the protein CASSQGLEQFF.

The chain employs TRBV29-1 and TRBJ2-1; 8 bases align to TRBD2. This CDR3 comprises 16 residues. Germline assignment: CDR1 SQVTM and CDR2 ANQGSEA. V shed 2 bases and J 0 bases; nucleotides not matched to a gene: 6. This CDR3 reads CSVEKGRGVSYNEQFF. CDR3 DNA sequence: TGCAGCGTTGAAAAAGGGCGGGGGGTCTCCTACAATGAGCAGTTCTTC.